The entry below describes one T cell receptor (beta chain). The antigen remains undetermined. The sample comes from a study of T cell responses to AZD1222 COVID-19 vaccine. Study observations and caveats: Clonal diversity was possibly underestimated, and white British individuals and females predominated among donors.

Profiled with immunoSEQ multiplex PCR; TCRdb holds only in-frame clones, not every one. The repertoire holds roughly 100,000 clones, with about 87% as singletons. The CDR3 is 14 residues long. In germline, CDR1 is MNHEY, CDR2 SMNVEV (reference sequence). The trim removed 5 bases at V and 11 bases at J, leaving 10 bases unmatched. The chain links TRBV27 to TRBJ1-4; 8 positions match TRBD1. This clonotype was obtained from an adult in good health. The sample in question was peripheral blood, obtained on day 0 of AZD1222 vaccination. DNA for the CDR3: TGTGCCAGCAGTCAAGACAGGGGAGGTGGGAAACTGTTTTTT. Its protein is CASSQDRGGGKLFF.